Following are 5 T cell receptor beta chains from one sample sequenced in a study of monozygotic twins with inflammatory bowel disease. TCRdb reprocessed the 5' RACE reads, with one entry per CDR3 protein and no DNA. This sample's table reports nearly 450,000 distinct CDR3 sequences. Material for sequencing was blood. The origin of the receptors is a human donor with ulcerative colitis or Crohn's disease, or a healthy co-twin of an affected twin (not recorded which).

This chain links TRBV18 with TRBJ1-4. Germline values: CDR1 KGHSH, CDR2 LQKENI. The CDR3 is made up of 14 amino acids. The CDR3 sequence: CASSPTMGSKKLFF.

The gene calls are TRBV12-3 or TRBV12-4 and TRBJ2-1. This CDR3 comprises 12 residues. This chain's CDR3 is CASSLSVGEQFF.

The chain is built from TRBV6-6 and TRBJ2-1; TCRdb designates TRBD2, a call that cannot be tested without DNA. The CDR3 runs 14 residues. Germline V gives CDR1 MNHNY, CDR2 SVGAGI (reference sequence). This chain's CDR3 is CASSWGLADNEQFF.

The gene calls are TRBV20-1 and TRBJ1-1; TCRdb names TRBD1, which stays unverified in the absence of DNA. Germline CDR1 is DFQATT and CDR2 is SNEGSKA (reference sequence). The CDR3 sequence is 14 residues long. CDR3: CSARDSAGGTEAFF.

V gene TRBV6-6 combines with J gene TRBJ2-7; TCRdb reports TRBD2, a call that lacks DNA to check it against. CDR1 MNHNY and CDR2 SVGAGI come from the germline V gene (reference sequence). The CDR3 covers 14 residues. This CDR3 is CASSSDLRPGEQYF.